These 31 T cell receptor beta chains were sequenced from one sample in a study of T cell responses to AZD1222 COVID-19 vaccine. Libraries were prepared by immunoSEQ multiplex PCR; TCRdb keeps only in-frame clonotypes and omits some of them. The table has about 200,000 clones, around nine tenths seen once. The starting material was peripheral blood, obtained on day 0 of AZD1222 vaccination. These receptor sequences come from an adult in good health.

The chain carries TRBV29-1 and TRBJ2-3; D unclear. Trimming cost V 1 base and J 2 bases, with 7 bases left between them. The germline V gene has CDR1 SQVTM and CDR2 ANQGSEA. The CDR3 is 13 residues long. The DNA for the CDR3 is TGCAGCGTTGAAGGCCTACACACAGATACGCAGTATTTT. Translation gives CSVEGLHTDTQYF.

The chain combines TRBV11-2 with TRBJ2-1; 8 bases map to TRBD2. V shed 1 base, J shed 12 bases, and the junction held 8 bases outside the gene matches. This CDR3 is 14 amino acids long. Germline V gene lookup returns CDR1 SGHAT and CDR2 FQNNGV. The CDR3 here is CASSLGAGGIRQFF. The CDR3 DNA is TGTGCCAGCAGCTTAGGTGCGGGGGGTATACGGCAGTTCTTC.

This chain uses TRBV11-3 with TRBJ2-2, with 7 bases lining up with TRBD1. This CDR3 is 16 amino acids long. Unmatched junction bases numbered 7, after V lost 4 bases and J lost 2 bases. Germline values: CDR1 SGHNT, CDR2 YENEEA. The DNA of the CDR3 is TGTGCCAGCAGCTCCGCCGGGACAGTAAACACCGGGGAGCTGTTTTTT. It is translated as CASSSAGTVNTGELFF. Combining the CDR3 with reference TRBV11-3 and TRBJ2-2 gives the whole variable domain EAGVVQSPRYKIIEKKQPVAFWCNPISGHNTLYWYLQNLGQGPELLIRYENEEAVDDSQLPKDRFSAERLKGVDSTLKIQPAELGDSAVYLCASSSAGTVNTGELFFGEGSRLTVL.

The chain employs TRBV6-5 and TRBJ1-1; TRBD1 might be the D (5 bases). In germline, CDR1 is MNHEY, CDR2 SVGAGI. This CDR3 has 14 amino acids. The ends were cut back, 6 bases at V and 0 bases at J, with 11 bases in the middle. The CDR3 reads CASSSGLLNTEAFF. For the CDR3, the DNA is TGTGCCAGCAGCTCGGGACTCTTGAACACTGAAGCTTTCTTT.

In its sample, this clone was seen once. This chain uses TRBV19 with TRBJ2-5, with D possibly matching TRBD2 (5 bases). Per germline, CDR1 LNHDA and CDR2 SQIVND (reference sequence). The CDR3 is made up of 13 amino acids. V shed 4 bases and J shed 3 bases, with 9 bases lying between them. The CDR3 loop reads CASSKAGEETQYF. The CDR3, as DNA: TGTGCCAGTAGTAAGGCCGGGGAAGAGACCCAGTACTTC.

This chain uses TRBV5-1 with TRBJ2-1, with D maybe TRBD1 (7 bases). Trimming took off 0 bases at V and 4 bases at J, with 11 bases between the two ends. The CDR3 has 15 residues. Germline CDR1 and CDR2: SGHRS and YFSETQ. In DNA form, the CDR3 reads TGCGCCAGCAGCTTGGTGGCAGGGGGGTACAATGAGCAGTTCTTC. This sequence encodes CASSLVAGGYNEQFF.

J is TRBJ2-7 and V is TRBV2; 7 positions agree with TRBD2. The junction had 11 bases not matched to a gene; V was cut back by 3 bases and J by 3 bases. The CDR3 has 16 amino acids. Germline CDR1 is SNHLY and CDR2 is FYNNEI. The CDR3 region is CASSDSRDYTLYEQYF. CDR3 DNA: TGTGCCAGCAGTGACTCCCGGGACTACACCCTCTACGAGCAGTACTTC.

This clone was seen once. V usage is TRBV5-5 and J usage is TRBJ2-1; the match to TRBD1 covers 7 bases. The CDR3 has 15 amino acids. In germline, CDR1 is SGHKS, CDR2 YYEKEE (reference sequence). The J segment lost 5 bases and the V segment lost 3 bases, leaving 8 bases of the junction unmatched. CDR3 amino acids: CASSYSLGQDNEQFF. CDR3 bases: TGTGCCAGCAGCTATAGCCTCGGACAGGACAATGAGCAGTTCTTC.

The CDR3 region has the DNA TGTGCCAGCAGCTGGCCTAACTATGGCTACACCTTC. Translating it yields CASSWPNYGYTF. The rearrangement joins TRBV28 to TRBJ1-2; D unresolved. This CDR3 spans 12 amino acids. CDR1 and CDR2 from the germline V gene are MDHEN and SYDVKM. V shed 6 bases and J shed 0 bases, with 5 bases lying between them.

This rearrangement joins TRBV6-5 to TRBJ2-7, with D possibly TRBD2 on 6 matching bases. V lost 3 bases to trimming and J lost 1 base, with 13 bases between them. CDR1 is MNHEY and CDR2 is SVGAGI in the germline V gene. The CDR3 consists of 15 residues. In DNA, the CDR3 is TGTGCCAGCAGTTATGTGGACGGAGGGTCCTACGAGCAGTACTTC. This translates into CASSYVDGGSYEQYF.

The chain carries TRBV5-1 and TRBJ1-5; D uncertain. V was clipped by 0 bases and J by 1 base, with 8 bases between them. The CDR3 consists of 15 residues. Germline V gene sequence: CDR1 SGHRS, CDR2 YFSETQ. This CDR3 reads CASSLEGGSNQPQHF. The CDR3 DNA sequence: TGCGCCAGCAGCTTGGAGGGCGGGAGCAATCAGCCCCAGCATTTT.

CDR3 residues: CASSLRTGLNEKLFF. Here the CDR3 DNA reads TGTGCCAGCAGCTTGCGAACAGGGCTTAATGAAAAACTGTTTTTT. The rearrangement links TRBV7-9 to TRBJ1-4; possibly TRBD1 for D (6 bases). This CDR3 has 15 residues. V was shortened by 3 bases and J by 4 bases, with 12 bases between the two germline ends. Germline CDR1 is SEHNR and CDR2 is FQNEAQ (reference sequence).

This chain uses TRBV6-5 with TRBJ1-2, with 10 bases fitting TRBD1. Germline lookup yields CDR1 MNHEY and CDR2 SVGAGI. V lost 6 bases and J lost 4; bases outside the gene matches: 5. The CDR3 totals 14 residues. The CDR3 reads CASRAGTGVYGYTF. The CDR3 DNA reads TGTGCCAGCAGAGCCGGGACAGGGGTCTATGGCTACACCTTC.

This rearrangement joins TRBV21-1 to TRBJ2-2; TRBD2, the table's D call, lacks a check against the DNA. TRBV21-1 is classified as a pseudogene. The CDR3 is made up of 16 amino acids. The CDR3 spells CASSKWVSGGVGELFF. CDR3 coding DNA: TGTGCCAGCAGCAAATGGGTTAGCGGGGGGGTAGGGGAGCTGTTTTTT.

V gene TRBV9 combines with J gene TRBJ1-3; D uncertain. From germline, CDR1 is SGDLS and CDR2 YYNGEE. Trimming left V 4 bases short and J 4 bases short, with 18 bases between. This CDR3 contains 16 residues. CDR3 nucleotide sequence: TGTGCCAGCAGCCTTTCGGACCTACCGACCGGAAACACCATATATTTT. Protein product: CASSLSDLPTGNTIYF.

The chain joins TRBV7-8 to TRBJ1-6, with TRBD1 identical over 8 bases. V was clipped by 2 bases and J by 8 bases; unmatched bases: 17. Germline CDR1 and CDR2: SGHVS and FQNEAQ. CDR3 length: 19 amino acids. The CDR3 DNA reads TGTGCCAGCAGCTTAAGAGGGCAGGGGGCGCGAAGTATCCATTCACCCCTCCACTTT. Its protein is CASSLRGQGARSIHSPLHF.

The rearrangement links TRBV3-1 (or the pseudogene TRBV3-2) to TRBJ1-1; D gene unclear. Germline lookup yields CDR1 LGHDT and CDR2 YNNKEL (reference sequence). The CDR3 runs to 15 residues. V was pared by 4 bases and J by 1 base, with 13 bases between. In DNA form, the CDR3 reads TGTGCCAGCAGCCCCGGAAACGGCGGGAACACTGAAGCTTTCTTT. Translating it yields CASSPGNGGNTEAFF.

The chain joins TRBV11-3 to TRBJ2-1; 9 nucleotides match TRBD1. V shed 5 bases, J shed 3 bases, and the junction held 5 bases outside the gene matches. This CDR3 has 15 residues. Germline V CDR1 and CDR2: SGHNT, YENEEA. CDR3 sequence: CASSPGTGYYNEQFF. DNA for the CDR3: TGTGCCAGCAGCCCGGGGACAGGGTACTACAATGAGCAGTTCTTC.

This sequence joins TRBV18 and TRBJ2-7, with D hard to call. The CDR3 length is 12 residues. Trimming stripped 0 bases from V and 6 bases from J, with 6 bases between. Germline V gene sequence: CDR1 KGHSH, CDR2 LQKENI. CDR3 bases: TGTGCCAGCTCACCACCGGGTGGCGAGCAGTACTTC. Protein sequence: CASSPPGGEQYF.

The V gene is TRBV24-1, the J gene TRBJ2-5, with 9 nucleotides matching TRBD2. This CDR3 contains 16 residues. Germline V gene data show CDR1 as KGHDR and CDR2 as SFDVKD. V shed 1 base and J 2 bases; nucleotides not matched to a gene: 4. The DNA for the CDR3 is TGTGCCACCAGTGATTTAGGGCTAGCGGGGCAAGAGACCCAGTACTTC. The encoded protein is CATSDLGLAGQETQYF.

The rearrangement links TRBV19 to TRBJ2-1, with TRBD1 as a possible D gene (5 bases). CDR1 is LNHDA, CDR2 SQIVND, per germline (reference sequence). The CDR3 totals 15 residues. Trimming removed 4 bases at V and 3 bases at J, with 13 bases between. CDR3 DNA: TGTGCCAGTAGTACCCCGACAGAGGACTACAATGAGCAGTTCTTC. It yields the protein CASSTPTEDYNEQFF.

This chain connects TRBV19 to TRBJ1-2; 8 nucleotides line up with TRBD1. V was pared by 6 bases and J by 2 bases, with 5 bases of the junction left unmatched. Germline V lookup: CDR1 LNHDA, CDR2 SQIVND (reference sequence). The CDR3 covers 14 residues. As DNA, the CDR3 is TGTGCCAGTAGGTACAGGGGGATCAACTATGGCTACACCTTC. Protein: CASRYRGINYGYTF.

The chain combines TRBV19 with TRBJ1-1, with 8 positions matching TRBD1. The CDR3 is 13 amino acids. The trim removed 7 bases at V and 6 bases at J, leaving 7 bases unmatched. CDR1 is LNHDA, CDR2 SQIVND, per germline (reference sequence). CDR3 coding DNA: TGTGCCAGTACCCTCGGACAGGGTGCTGAAGCTTTCTTT. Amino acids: CASTLGQGAEAFF.

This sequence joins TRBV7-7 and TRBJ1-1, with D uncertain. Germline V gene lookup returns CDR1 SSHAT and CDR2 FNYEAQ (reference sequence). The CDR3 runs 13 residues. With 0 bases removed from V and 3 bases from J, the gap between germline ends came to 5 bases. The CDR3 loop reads CASSLAEYTEAFF. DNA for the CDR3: TGTGCCAGCAGCTTAGCAGAATACACTGAAGCTTTCTTT.

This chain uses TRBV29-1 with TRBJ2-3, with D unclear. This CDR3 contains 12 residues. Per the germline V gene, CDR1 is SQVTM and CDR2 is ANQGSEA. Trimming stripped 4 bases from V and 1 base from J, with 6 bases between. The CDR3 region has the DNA TGCAGCGTTGTAAGGGGCACAGATACGCAGTATTTT. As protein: CSVVRGTDTQYF.

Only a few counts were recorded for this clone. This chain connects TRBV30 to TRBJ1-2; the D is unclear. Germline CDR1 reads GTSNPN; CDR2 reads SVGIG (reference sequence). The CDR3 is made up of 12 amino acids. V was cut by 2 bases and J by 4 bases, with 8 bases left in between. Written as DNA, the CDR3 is TGTGCCTGGAGTCACCCGGGCTATGGCTACACCTTC. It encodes CAWSHPGYGYTF.

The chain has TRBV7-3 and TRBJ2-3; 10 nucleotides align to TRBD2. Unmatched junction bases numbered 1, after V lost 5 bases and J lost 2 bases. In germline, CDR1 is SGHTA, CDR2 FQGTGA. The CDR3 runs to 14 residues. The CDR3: CASSLAGATDTQYF. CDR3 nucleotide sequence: TGTGCCAGCAGCCTAGCGGGAGCCACAGATACGCAGTATTTT.

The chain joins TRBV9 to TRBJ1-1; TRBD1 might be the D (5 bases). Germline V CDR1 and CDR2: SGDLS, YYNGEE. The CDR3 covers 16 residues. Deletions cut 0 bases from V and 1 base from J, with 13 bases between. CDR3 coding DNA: TGTGCCAGCAGCGTAGGTTTAACGGGACGGAACACTGAAGCTTTCTTT. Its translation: CASSVGLTGRNTEAFF.

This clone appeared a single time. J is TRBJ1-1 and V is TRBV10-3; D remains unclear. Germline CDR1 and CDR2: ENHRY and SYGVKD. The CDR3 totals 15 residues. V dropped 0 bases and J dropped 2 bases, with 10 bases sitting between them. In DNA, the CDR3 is TGTGCCATCAGTGAGTCGGCGCCAGGTAACACTGAAGCTTTCTTT. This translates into CAISESAPGNTEAFF.

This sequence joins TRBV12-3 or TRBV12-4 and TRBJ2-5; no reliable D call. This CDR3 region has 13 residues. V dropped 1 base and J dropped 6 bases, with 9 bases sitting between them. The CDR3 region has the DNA TGTGCCAGCAGTTTAGGTCGGAGACAGACCCAGTACTTC. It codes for CASSLGRRQTQYF.

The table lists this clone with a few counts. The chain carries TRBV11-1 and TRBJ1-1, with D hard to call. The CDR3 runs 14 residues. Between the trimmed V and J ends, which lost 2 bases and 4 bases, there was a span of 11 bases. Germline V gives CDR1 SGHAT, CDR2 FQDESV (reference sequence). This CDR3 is CASSLISGGTEAFF. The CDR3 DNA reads TGTGCCAGCAGCTTAATTAGTGGCGGCACTGAAGCTTTCTTT.